This T cell receptor (beta chain) was documented in a study of blood T cell repertoires in COVID-19. Study context: Acute-phase and convalescent COVID-19 samples originated in the United States, Italy and Spain.

In the study's own analysis: Estimation of nucleated cell counts was performed using reference gene primer amplification. Profiling relied on immunoSEQ multiplex PCR, and the TCRdb table lists in-frame clones only, not all of them. D and trimming come from the DNA, and the V and J calls and clone size come from that table. The profile covers over 400,000 clones, with 80% to 90% appearing a single time and more than 3% taken by the ten largest. The TCR sequence derives from a human donor in a cohort sampled during active COVID-19. Sequencing was performed on peripheral blood.

This chain's CDR3 is CASSEGFQGTDSPLHF. DNA for the CDR3: TGTGCCAGCAGTGAAGGGTTCCAGGGGACGGATTCACCCCTCCACTTT. The rearrangement links TRBV2 to TRBJ1-6, with D tentatively TRBD1 (6 bases). V was cut by 1 base and J by 8 bases, with 15 bases left in between. Germline CDR1 and CDR2: SNHLY and FYNNEI. The CDR3 sequence is 16 residues long.